A single sample gave rise to the 20 T cell receptor beta chains below, sequenced in a study of shared clonotypes between healthy human individuals. This table comes from immunoSEQ multiplex PCR, and its TCRdb copy is limited to in-frame clones, with some not included. This table holds fewer than 700,000 clones, approximately 95% found once. Naive CD8 cells were CD45RO-negative, positively selected for CCR7, excluding terminally differentiated effector memory CD45RA+ cells. Sample: naive CD8+ T cells sorted from blood. The receptors here all came from a woman younger than 45 in good health.

This sequence joins TRBV15 and TRBJ2-3; 8 nucleotides agree with TRBD2. This CDR3 has 17 residues. Germline CDR1 reads LNHNV; CDR2 reads YYDKDF (reference sequence). J lost 1 base, V lost 0 bases, and 6 bases had no gene match. CDR3 loop: CATSREGGSGGTDTQYF. The CDR3 DNA follows: TGTGCCACCAGCAGAGAGGGTGGTAGCGGGGGCACAGATACGCAGTATTTT. The full variable domain, its missing parts supplied by reference TRBV15 and TRBJ2-3, is DAMVIQNPRYQVTQFGKPVTLSCSQTLNHNVMYWYQQKSSQAPKLLFHYYDKDFNNEADTPDNFQSRRPNTSFCFLDIRSPGLGDTAMYLCATSREGGSGGTDTQYFGPGTRLTVL.

CDR3 residues: CASSYDKSYEQYF. DNA of the CDR3: TGTGCCAGCAGCTATGACAAATCCTACGAGCAGTACTTC. The chain combines TRBV5-6 with TRBJ2-7; D is unclear. Per the germline V gene, CDR1 is SGHDT and CDR2 is YYEEEE. Trimming took 3 bases from V and 1 from J, leaving 8 bases between them. The CDR3 extends over 13 amino acids.

Points on this clone: This CDR3 is also generated by other DNA sequences in the sample. The rearrangement links TRBV28 to TRBJ2-7, with 8 bases aligning to TRBD2. CDR3 length: 14 residues. Germline assignment: CDR1 MDHEN and CDR2 SYDVKM. Unmatched junction bases numbered 2, after V lost 2 bases and J lost 2 bases. The DNA of the CDR3 is TGTGCCAGCAGTTTAGCGGGAGGAACCTACGAGCAGTACTTC. Translation: CASSLAGGTYEQYF.

The V gene is TRBV7-9, the J gene TRBJ2-1; a possible D gene is TRBD1 (5 bases). CDR3 length: 18 amino acids. Germline CDR1 and CDR2: SEHNR and FQNEAQ (reference sequence). V lost 1 base, J lost 3 bases, and 19 bases lay in between. CDR3 sequence (DNA): TGTGCCAGCAGCTTAGAAGATCAGGGATTTGGATTCTACAATGAGCAGTTCTTC. Translation: CASSLEDQGFGFYNEQFF. The full variable domain, rest sourced from reference TRBV7-9 and TRBJ2-1, is DTGVSQNPRHKITKRGQNVTFRCDPISEHNRLYWYRQTLGQGPEFLTYFQNEAQLEKSRLLSDRFSAERPKGSFSTLEIQRTEQGDSAMYLCASSLEDQGFGFYNEQFFGPGTRLTVL.

The gene calls are TRBV16 and TRBJ2-7; D not resolved. This CDR3 region has 13 residues. Germline V gives CDR1 KGHSY, CDR2 FQNENV. V shed 3 bases and J shed 3 bases, with 9 bases lying between them. DNA for the CDR3: TGTGCCAGCAGCCAGGGGTCGAGCTACGAGCAGTACTTC. Translation: CASSQGSSYEQYF. Full variable domain (missing parts from reference TRBV16 and TRBJ2-7): GEEVAQTPKHLVRGEGQKAKLYCAPIKGHSYVFWYQQVLKNEFKFLISFQNENVFDETGMPKERFSAKCLPNSPCSLEIQATKLEDSAVYFCASSQGSSYEQYFGPGTRLTVT.

The V gene is TRBV14, the J gene TRBJ1-4, with D maybe TRBD1 (6 bases). V was trimmed by 2 bases and J by 7 bases, leaving 17 bases between them. CDR1 and CDR2 from the germline V gene are SGHDN and FVKESK. The CDR3 length is 16 residues. DNA of the CDR3: TGTGCCAGCAGCCAATCACGACAGGCCGAGGGTGAAAAACTGTTTTTT. Translated, it gives CASSQSRQAEGEKLFF.

The chain has TRBV6-1 and TRBJ1-1; D gene ambiguous. The V and J ends lost 4 bases and 1 base respectively, with 10 bases between them. The germline CDR1 and CDR2 sequences are MNHNS and SASEGT. The CDR3 runs 14 residues. The CDR3 bases are TGTGCCAGCAGTGTCTGGCAGGCGAACACTGAAGCTTTCTTT. This translates into CASSVWQANTEAFF.

This chain links TRBV15 with TRBJ2-2; no clear D. Germline CDR1 and CDR2: LNHNV and YYDKDF (reference sequence). Trimming cost V 8 bases and J 0 bases, with 7 bases left between them. This CDR3 comprises 13 residues. CDR3 sequence reads: CATARSNTGELFF. CDR3 DNA: TGTGCCACCGCACGTTCGAACACCGGGGAGCTGTTTTTT.

V and J are TRBV7-8 and TRBJ1-3; D is ambiguous. V lost 7 bases, J lost 0 bases, and 16 bases lay in between. Germline CDR1 reads SGHVS; CDR2 reads FQNEAQ. The CDR3 spans 16 residues. CDR3 sequence reads: CASIEAGIHSGNTIYF. DNA for the CDR3: TGTGCCAGCATCGAGGCCGGGATTCACTCTGGAAACACCATATATTTT.

This clone was observed once. V is TRBV9 and J is TRBJ2-5; TRBD2 might be the D (5 bases). Germline V gene lookup returns CDR1 SGDLS and CDR2 YYNGEE. The length of the CDR3 is 15 residues. The V gene lost 1 base and the J gene lost 5 bases, with 15 bases spanning the gap. The CDR3 bases are TGTGCCAGCAGCGTATCACTAGAGGGAGCTGAGACCCAGTACTTC. As protein: CASSVSLEGAETQYF.

In this sample, this clone turned up a few times. Other nucleotide sequences in the sample specify the same CDR3. This rearrangement joins TRBV7-9 to TRBJ1-1; D is unclear. This CDR3 is 12 amino acids long. Germline lookup yields CDR1 SEHNR and CDR2 FQNEAQ (reference sequence). Trimming stripped 3 bases from V and 1 base from J, with 3 bases between. The CDR3 sequence: CASSFGNTEAFF. The CDR3 DNA reads as TGTGCCAGCAGCTTCGGGAACACTGAAGCTTTCTTT.

With regard to this clone: The same CDR3 is also encoded by other DNA sequences in this sample. V is TRBV10-2 and J is TRBJ1-1; the match to TRBD1 covers 7 bases. Looked up from germline, CDR1 is WSHSY and CDR2 is SAAADI. The V segment lost 6 bases and the J segment 1 base; nucleotides outside the gene matches: 2. The CDR3 is 13 residues long. CDR3 nucleotides: TGCGCCAGCAGACAGGGGACGAACACTGAAGCTTTCTTT. Amino acid sequence: CASRQGTNTEAFF.

The chain carries TRBV29-1 and TRBJ1-2; tentative D call: TRBD1 (5 bases). V was clipped by 5 bases and J by 4 bases, with 17 bases between them. The CDR3 is 14 amino acids. Germline CDR1 reads SQVTM; CDR2 reads ANQGSEA. CDR3 in DNA: TGCAGCGTTAAGGGACCCGGGGGATTCTATGGCTACACCTTC. It yields the protein CSVKGPGGFYGYTF.

The chain recombines TRBV9 with TRBJ2-7; 8 nucleotides line up with TRBD2. Germline trimming cut 3 bases from V and 2 bases from J; bases unmatched to any gene: 4. The CDR3 is 14 residues long. Germline CDR1 is SGDLS and CDR2 is YYNGEE. CDR3 protein: CASSGSGSPYEQYF. For the CDR3, the DNA is TGTGCCAGCAGCGGAAGCGGGAGTCCCTACGAGCAGTACTTC. The entire variable domain, with the rest obtained from reference TRBV9 and TRBJ2-7, is as follows: DSGVTQTPKHLITATGQRVTLRCSPRSGDLSVYWYQQSLDQGLQFLIQYYNGEERAKGNILERFSAQQFPDLHSELNLSSLELGDSALYFCASSGSGSPYEQYFGPGTRLTVT.

Points on this clone: A junction end diverges from the germline sequence, so it may reflect a read error. V and J are TRBV6-5 and TRBJ2-1; TRBD2 aligns across 8 bases. The CDR3 runs 13 residues. Germline CDR1 and CDR2: MNHEY and SVGAGI. The CDR3 region is CASSDSPGGEQFF. CDR3 bases: TGTGCCAGCAGTGACTCCCCCGGGGGGGAACAGTTCTTC.

This sequence joins TRBV29-1 and TRBJ2-1; 12 bases are a match to TRBD2. J was trimmed by 9 bases and V by 0 bases; bases with no gene match: 6. CDR1 is SQVTM and CDR2 is ANQGSEA in the germline V gene. The CDR3 is 15 amino acids. DNA for the CDR3: TGCAGCGTTGAAGATCCTAGCGGGAGGGCCTTTGAGCAGTTCTTC. It codes for CSVEDPSGRAFEQFF.

The V gene is TRBV2, the J gene TRBJ2-7, with D perhaps matching TRBD1 (6 bases). The V gene's germline CDR1 is SNHLY and CDR2 FYNNEI. This CDR3 comprises 13 residues. V lost 8 bases, J lost 3 bases, and 14 bases lay in between. CDR3 protein: CASSGTRFYEQYF. CDR3 DNA sequence: TGTGCCAGCTCGGGGACAAGGTTCTACGAGCAGTACTTC. The variable domain in full, completed from reference TRBV2 and TRBJ2-7, reads EPEVTQTPSHQVTQMGQEVILRCVPISNHLYFYWYRQILGQKVEFLVSFYNNEISEKSEIFDDQFSVERPDGSNFTLKIRSTKLEDSAMYFCASSGTRFYEQYFGPGTRLTVT.

The rearrangement joins TRBV28 to TRBJ2-5, with 12 bases identical to TRBD1. CDR1 and CDR2 (germline): MDHEN, SYDVKM. The CDR3 contains 16 residues. V shed 6 bases and J 5 bases; nucleotides not matched to a gene: 10. Here the CDR3 DNA reads TGTGCCAGCAGCCCGGGACAGGGGGCTCGTCGGGAGACCCAGTACTTC. This translates into CASSPGQGARRETQYF.

The table lists this clone with a count of one. The chain combines TRBV4-1 with TRBJ1-5, with 12 bases fitting TRBD1. From germline, CDR1 is MGHRA and CDR2 YSYEKL. Trimming took 1 base from V and 5 from J; bases not matched to a gene: 3. The CDR3 consists of 16 residues. The CDR3 protein is CASSQAGTGGHQPQHF. The CDR3 region has the DNA TGCGCCAGCAGCCAAGCCGGGACAGGGGGCCATCAGCCCCAGCATTTT.

This chain connects TRBV27 to TRBJ2-7; 14 bases align to TRBD2. Germline V gene lookup returns CDR1 MNHEY and CDR2 SMNVEV (reference sequence). The CDR3 loop spans 12 amino acids. V was pared by 8 bases and J by 7 bases, with 1 base of the junction left unmatched. The CDR3 DNA sequence: TGTGCCAGCCGGACTAGCGGGAGGGAGCAGTACTTC. Translation: CASRTSGREQYF.